These 17 T cell receptor beta chains came from one sample sequenced in a study of CD8 T cells in Susac syndrome. Reverse transcription used 0.5 to 1 ug RNA and random hexamers. TCRdb re-called the immunoSEQ multiplex PCR reads with MiXCR, one entry per CDR3 protein. The data contain about 300,000 distinct CDR3 sequences, about 91% of them seen just once; the ten biggest clones take up less than 0.2%. Specimen: CD8+ T cells from PBMCs. The receptors shown here come from a human donor with multiple sclerosis.

This chain connects TRBV28 to TRBJ1-1, with TRBD1 as a possible D gene (6 bases). Germline V lookup: CDR1 MDHEN, CDR2 SYDVKM. The CDR3 extends over 13 amino acids. Trimming left V 3 bases short and J 5 bases short, with 10 bases between. CDR3 in amino acids: CASSFRGLTEAFF. The CDR3 nucleotides are TGTGCCAGCAGTTTCCGGGGGCTGACTGAAGCTTTCTTT. The full variable domain, completed using reference TRBV28 and TRBJ1-1, is DVKVTQSSRYLVKRTGEKVFLECVQDMDHENMFWYRQDPGLGLRLIYFSYDVKMKEKGDIPEGYSVSREKKERFSLILESASTNQTSMYLCASSFRGLTEAFFGQGTRLTVV.

The V gene is TRBV6-1, the J gene TRBJ2-7; 10 nucleotides line up with TRBD1. Trimming removed 4 bases from V and 3 bases from J; junction bases left unmatched: 3. The CDR3 is made up of 14 amino acids. Germline loops: CDR1 MNHNS, CDR2 SASEGT. CDR3 loop: CASSVGQGYYEQYF. The CDR3 DNA follows: TGTGCCAGCAGTGTGGGACAGGGGTACTACGAGCAGTACTTC.

The chain joins TRBV7-9 to TRBJ1-3, with D possibly TRBD1 on 5 matching bases. Germline V gene data show CDR1 as SEHNR and CDR2 as FQNEAQ (reference sequence). The V and J ends lost 5 bases and 7 bases respectively, with 27 bases between them. This CDR3 has 18 residues. Written as DNA, the CDR3 is TGTGCCAGCAGCCCCCTTGCAGTTGGGACCTTTAAGGGCAACACCATATATTTT. This translates into CASSPLAVGTFKGNTIYF.

In DNA, the CDR3 is TGTGCCAGCAGTGACGGCGGGAGCTCGGGGGAGCTGTTTTTT. Protein: CASSDGGSSGELFF. This rearrangement joins TRBV6-4 to TRBJ2-2; TRBD2 matches 7 bases. CDR1 is MRHNA, CDR2 SNTAGT, per germline. V was clipped by 2 bases and J by 8 bases; unmatched bases: 5. The CDR3 contains 14 residues.

The CDR3 here is CASRQGHWEGNTIYF. The CDR3 nucleotides read TGTGCCAGCAGACAGGGCCATTGGGAGGGAAACACCATATATTTT. The rearrangement uses TRBV9 and TRBJ1-3, with TRBD1 as a possible D gene (6 bases). Germline V gene lookup returns CDR1 SGDLS and CDR2 YYNGEE. The CDR3 is 15 residues long. V lost 5 bases and J 4 bases, leaving 16 bases between the germline ends.

This clonotype was seen a single time. The V call is TRBV6-6, the J call TRBJ2-1; TRBD1 or TRBD2 may be the D gene (5 bases each). Trimming took 7 bases from V and 6 from J, leaving 10 bases between them. The CDR3 consists of 12 residues. CDR1 and CDR2 from the germline V gene are MNHNY and SVGAGI (reference sequence). In nucleotides, the CDR3 is TGTGCCAGCACCGGGACCTTCAATGAGCAGTTCTTC. This sequence encodes CASTGTFNEQFF.

The chain recombines TRBV27 with TRBJ2-5; possible D gene TRBD1, 6 bases. Germline V lookup: CDR1 MNHEY, CDR2 SMNVEV (reference sequence). Trimming removed 4 bases from V and 5 bases from J, with 17 bases in between. The CDR3 length is 15 residues. In DNA, the CDR3 is TGTGCCAGCAGTTACCAGGGGTACGCCCTGGAGACCCAGTACTTC. Protein sequence: CASSYQGYALETQYF.

The CDR3 sequence is CSTRGGSTDTQYF. In DNA form, the CDR3 reads TGCAGCACACGGGGGGGCAGCACAGATACGCAGTATTTT. The chain employs TRBV29-1 and TRBJ2-3; TRBD2 matches at 8 bases. This CDR3 contains 13 residues. The trim removed 8 bases at V and 0 bases at J, leaving 4 bases unmatched. CDR1 and CDR2 from the germline V gene are SQVTM and ANQGSEA.

The chain is built from TRBV4-3 and TRBJ2-1; 7 bases map to TRBD1. The V gene end was trimmed by 1 base and the J gene end by 4 bases; junction bases not matched to a gene: 10. In germline, CDR1 is LGHNA, CDR2 YSLEER. This CDR3 spans 17 amino acids. CDR3 sequence: CASSQVGRDSLYNEQFF. The CDR3, as DNA: TGCGCCAGCAGCCAAGTAGGAAGGGACAGTCTTTACAATGAGCAGTTCTTC.

The V call is TRBV20-1, the J call TRBJ2-7, with 10 bases aligning to TRBD2. The V gene's germline CDR1 is DFQATT and CDR2 SNEGSKA (reference sequence). CDR3 size: 14 residues. The V and J ends lost 3 bases and 3 bases, in that order; junction bases with no gene match: 5. The CDR3 DNA is TGCAGTGCTAGGTCGGGGACTAGCGACTACGAGCAGTACTTC. Translating it yields CSARSGTSDYEQYF.

V and J are TRBV20-1 and TRBJ2-1, with 8 bases lining up with TRBD2. V gave up 2 bases and J gave up 12 bases; unmatched junction bases: 18. CDR3 size: 16 residues. Germline V gene data show CDR1 as DFQATT and CDR2 as SNEGSKA (reference sequence). CDR3 in amino acids: CSARPSVAGLFYGQFF. The CDR3 nucleotides are TGCAGTGCTAGACCTTCGGTAGCGGGATTGTTCTATGGGCAGTTCTTC.

The sample holds one count of this clonotype. The chain combines TRBV27 with TRBJ2-3; D tentatively reads TRBD1 or TRBD2 (6 bases each). Germline CDR1 and CDR2: MNHEY and SMNVEV (reference sequence). Trimming pared 3 bases from V and 1 base from J, leaving 14 bases between. The CDR3 has 16 residues. CDR3 nucleotides: TGTGCCAGCAGTTTTGTGGGGGGCGGACGCACAGATACGCAGTATTTT. Its protein is CASSFVGGGRTDTQYF.

V usage is TRBV5-6 and J usage is TRBJ2-6; D gene uncertain. The length of the CDR3 is 16 residues. Per germline, CDR1 SGHDT and CDR2 YYEEEE. Deletions cut 6 bases from V and 0 bases from J, with 13 bases between. In DNA, the CDR3 is TGTGCCAGCAACTCGCCCAGGTTCTCTGGGGCCAACGTCCTGACTTTC. Its translation is CASNSPRFSGANVLTF.

This chain joins TRBV12-3 or TRBV12-4 and TRBJ2-1, with 9 positions matching TRBD1. V gave up 6 bases and J gave up 5 bases; unmatched junction bases: 11. There are 16 residues in the CDR3. The CDR3 DNA is TGTGCCAGCAGCCCGCAACCGGGACAGGGTAACAATGAGCAGTTCTTC. This sequence encodes CASSPQPGQGNNEQFF.

The V and J genes are TRBV7-9 and TRBJ2-1, with D unresolved. The CDR3 has 13 amino acids. V shed 5 bases and J shed 9 bases, with 14 bases lying between them. Germline loops: CDR1 SEHNR, CDR2 FQNEAQ (reference sequence). This CDR3 reads CASSPKGRSEQFF. The CDR3 nucleotides are TGTGCCAGCAGCCCGAAGGGAAGGAGTGAGCAGTTCTTC.

The chain couples TRBV2 to TRBJ2-3; no clear D. There are 15 residues in the CDR3. Trimming cost V 6 bases and J 3 bases, with 16 bases left between them. The V gene's germline CDR1 is SNHLY and CDR2 FYNNEI. The CDR3 nucleotides read TGTGCCAGCAGAGATTCCAGGTCGTCTACAGATACGCAGTATTTT. This sequence encodes CASRDSRSSTDTQYF. The full variable domain, in which reference TRBV2 and TRBJ2-3 provide the parts outside the CDR3, is EPEVTQTPSHQVTQMGQEVILRCVPISNHLYFYWYRQILGQKVEFLVSFYNNEISEKSEIFDDQFSVERPDGSNFTLKIRSTKLEDSAMYFCASRDSRSSTDTQYFGPGTRLTVL.

This clonotype was detected only a few times. V is TRBV25-1 and J is TRBJ2-2; the D is unclear. The V end was cut by 4 bases, the J end by 1 base, with 4 bases between. The germline gives CDR1 MGHDK, CDR2 SYGVNS. The CDR3 has 13 residues. DNA of the CDR3: TGTGCCAGCAGTGCTGGGAACACCGGGGAGCTGTTTTTT. Its protein product is CASSAGNTGELFF. Looking up the rest from reference TRBV25-1 and TRBJ2-2 gives the full variable domain: EADIYQTPRYLVIGTGKKITLECSQTMGHDKMYWYQQDPGMELHLIHYSYGVNSTEKGDLSSESTVSRIRTEHFPLTLESARPSHTSQYLCASSAGNTGELFFGEGSRLTVL.